The 30 T cell receptor beta chains below all came from one sample that was sequenced in a study of T cell responses to AZD1222 COVID-19 vaccine. Assay used: immunoSEQ multiplex PCR; TCRdb lists only in-frame clones, some missing. The table includes some 150,000 clones, approximately 93% detected once. Sequenced here: peripheral blood, sampled on day 0 of AZD1222 vaccination. The receptors stem from an adult in good health.

The chain recombines TRBV19 with TRBJ1-1; D might be TRBD1 (5 bases). This CDR3 is built from 14 residues. Germline lookup yields CDR1 LNHDA and CDR2 SQIVND (reference sequence). The V gene lost 6 bases and the J gene lost 1 base, with 12 bases spanning the gap. This chain's CDR3 is CASRRDGQNTEAFF. In DNA, the CDR3 is TGTGCCAGTAGGCGGGACGGACAGAACACTGAAGCTTTCTTT.

The chain couples TRBV29-1 to TRBJ2-7; 7 bases are shared with TRBD1. The length of the CDR3 is 12 residues. V lost 6 bases, J lost 5 bases, and 7 bases stayed unmatched. The germline CDR1 and CDR2 sequences are SQVTM and ANQGSEA. In DNA form, the CDR3 reads TGCAGCGTAGGGGGCGATTCCCACGAGCAGTACTTC. It codes for CSVGGDSHEQYF.

The J gene is TRBJ1-2, the V gene TRBV6-5, with a tentative D call TRBD1 (6 bases). This CDR3 is built from 11 residues. The germline V and J ends were trimmed by 10 bases and 4 bases, with 10 bases remaining between them. Germline CDR1 reads MNHEY; CDR2 reads SVGAGI. Written as DNA, the CDR3 is TGTGCCACCCGGACAGTCTATGGCTACACCTTC. This sequence encodes CATRTVYGYTF.

This clone was seen a single time. This chain uses TRBV6-5 with TRBJ1-1; possible D gene TRBD1, 5 bases. Trimming shortened V by 9 bases and J by 5 bases, and 16 bases separated the two germline ends. The length of the CDR3 is 13 residues. CDR1 and CDR2 (germline): MNHEY, SVGAGI. CDR3 sequence: CASLRAGRTEAFF. DNA of the CDR3: TGTGCCAGTCTTCGGGCAGGGAGGACTGAAGCTTTCTTT.

The chain links TRBV5-1 to TRBJ2-7; perhaps TRBD1 as D (6 bases). Trimming removed 4 bases from V and 2 bases from J, with 19 bases in between. There are 16 residues in the CDR3. Per the germline V gene, CDR1 is SGHRS and CDR2 is YFSETQ. This CDR3 is CASSDQGPSNTYEQYF. The CDR3 DNA follows: TGCGCCAGCAGCGATCAGGGGCCGTCAAACACCTACGAGCAGTACTTC.

This chain connects TRBV2 to TRBJ1-5; D uncertain. The CDR3 is 12 residues long. The germline CDR1 and CDR2 sequences are SNHLY and FYNNEI. Trimming shortened V by 7 bases and J by 0 bases, and 4 bases separated the two germline ends. CDR3 DNA sequence: TGTGCCAGCACGGGTAGCAATCAGCCCCAGCATTTT. Amino acid sequence: CASTGSNQPQHF.

The chain couples TRBV12-3 or TRBV12-4 to TRBJ2-5; D is uncertain. This CDR3 spans 12 amino acids. V shed 3 bases and J shed 4 bases, with 6 bases lying between them. The CDR3 loop is CASSFAGETQYF. Here the CDR3 DNA reads TGTGCCAGCAGTTTCGCTGGAGAGACCCAGTACTTC.

The V gene is TRBV3-1 (or the pseudogene TRBV3-2), the J gene TRBJ1-1; unclear D gene. The V end lost 2 bases, the J end lost 0 bases, and 4 bases lay between the germline ends. This CDR3 spans 13 amino acids. Germline loops: CDR1 LGHDT, CDR2 YNNKEL (reference sequence). The CDR3, as DNA: TGTGCCAGCAGCCAAAACATGAACACTGAAGCTTTCTTT. Residues: CASSQNMNTEAFF.

The chain couples TRBV2 to TRBJ2-1; 14 bases are a match to TRBD2. The CDR3 has 19 residues. V was pared by 4 bases and J by 3 bases, with 11 bases of the junction left unmatched. The germline V gene has CDR1 SNHLY and CDR2 FYNNEI. The CDR3, as DNA: TGTGCCAGCAGTGTTGCGACTAGCGGGGGGGCCAAAATCTACAATGAGCAGTTCTTC. Its translation is CASSVATSGGAKIYNEQFF.

This chain connects TRBV9 to TRBJ1-2; maybe TRBD1 (6 bases). Deletions cut 6 bases from V and 3 bases from J, with 15 bases between. Germline loops: CDR1 SGDLS, CDR2 YYNGEE. This CDR3 is built from 14 residues. CDR3 sequence (DNA): TGTGCCAGCAACCCCGACAGGAGGGACTATGGCTACACCTTC. As protein: CASNPDRRDYGYTF.

The chain joins TRBV9 to TRBJ1-2; D is unclear. CDR3 size: 16 residues. The V gene's germline CDR1 is SGDLS and CDR2 YYNGEE. Trimming shortened V by 3 bases and J by 4 bases, and 19 bases separated the two germline ends. The CDR3 is CASSALRRRSGYGYTF. The CDR3 DNA reads as TGTGCCAGCAGCGCTTTACGCAGGCGATCGGGCTATGGCTACACCTTC. The whole variable domain, remainder taken from reference TRBV9 and TRBJ1-2, is DSGVTQTPKHLITATGQRVTLRCSPRSGDLSVYWYQQSLDQGLQFLIQYYNGEERAKGNILERFSAQQFPDLHSELNLSSLELGDSALYFCASSALRRRSGYGYTFGSGTRLTVV.

This chain links TRBV25-1 with TRBJ2-3; D perhaps matches TRBD2 (6 bases). Deletions cut 5 bases from V and 5 bases from J, with 17 bases between. From germline, CDR1 is MGHDK and CDR2 SYGVNS. The CDR3 is made up of 15 amino acids. CDR3 region: CASSSPSGAGDTQYF. Here the CDR3 DNA reads TGTGCCAGCAGTTCCCCCTCGGGAGCCGGAGATACGCAGTATTTT. The full variable domain, with the rest looked up from reference TRBV25-1 and TRBJ2-3, is EADIYQTPRYLVIGTGKKITLECSQTMGHDKMYWYQQDPGMELHLIHYSYGVNSTEKGDLSSESTVSRIRTEHFPLTLESARPSHTSQYLCASSSPSGAGDTQYFGPGTRLTVL.

The chain is built from TRBV2 and TRBJ2-5, with 7 positions matching TRBD1. Per germline, CDR1 SNHLY and CDR2 FYNNEI. There are 15 residues in the CDR3. Germline trimming cut 2 bases from V and 1 base from J; bases unmatched to any gene: 4. CDR3 bases: TGTGCCAGCAGTGAAACAGGGGTACCCCAAGAGACCCAGTACTTC. Translation gives CASSETGVPQETQYF.

The chain recombines TRBV11-2 with TRBJ2-7; the match to TRBD2 covers 12 bases. Trimming took 4 bases from V and 0 from J; bases not matched to a gene: 4. The CDR3 contains 16 residues. CDR1 is SGHAT, CDR2 FQNNGV, per germline. The CDR3 protein is CASSSEGLAGSYEQYF. The CDR3 coding sequence is TGTGCCAGCAGCTCAGAGGGACTAGCGGGCTCCTACGAGCAGTACTTC. Drawing the rest from reference TRBV11-2 and TRBJ2-7, the complete variable domain is EAGVAQSPRYKIIEKRQSVAFWCNPISGHATLYWYQQILGQGPKLLIQFQNNGVVDDSQLPKDRFSAERLKGVDSTLKIQPAKLEDSAVYLCASSSEGLAGSYEQYFGPGTRLTVT.

The rearrangement joins TRBV7-2 to TRBJ2-3, with 7 bases fitting TRBD1. There are 14 residues in the CDR3. V shed 6 bases, J shed 0 bases, and the junction held 3 bases outside the gene matches. Germline loops: CDR1 SGHTA, CDR2 FQGNSA. The CDR3 coding sequence is TGTGCCAGCAGAAGACAGGGAAGCACAGATACGCAGTATTTT. This gives the protein CASRRQGSTDTQYF. The variable domain in full, completed from reference TRBV7-2 and TRBJ2-3, reads GAGVSQSPSNKVTEKGKDVELRCDPISGHTALYWYRQSLGQGLEFLIYFQGNSAPDKSGLPSDRFSAERTGGSVSTLTIQRTQQEDSAVYLCASRRQGSTDTQYFGPGTRLTVL.

This rearrangement joins TRBV5-1 to TRBJ1-2, with D perhaps matching TRBD1 (5 bases). This CDR3 contains 14 residues. The V end was cut by 2 bases, the J end by 5 bases, with 13 bases between. Germline CDR1 reads SGHRS; CDR2 reads YFSETQ. This chain's CDR3 is CASSFGHPPYGYTF. CDR3 DNA sequence: TGCGCCAGCAGCTTCGGACACCCTCCATATGGCTACACCTTC.

V is TRBV7-9 and J is TRBJ1-1; 7 bases fit TRBD1. This CDR3 has 14 amino acids. V was clipped by 6 bases and J by 4 bases; unmatched bases: 8. Germline V gives CDR1 SEHNR, CDR2 FQNEAQ (reference sequence). The CDR3 DNA reads TGTGCCAGCAGTTCGACAGGGATCGGCACTGAAGCTTTCTTT. It translates to CASSSTGIGTEAFF.

CDR3 in DNA: TGCACCAGCAGCCAAGATGACCACGGACAGATTTTGGTTAATGAAAAACTGTTTTTT. Its protein is CTSSQDDHGQILVNEKLFF. The chain combines TRBV1 with TRBJ1-4; the table assigns TRBD1, which was not confirmed against the DNA. TRBV1 corresponds to a pseudogene. This CDR3 has 19 residues.

The chain carries TRBV28 and TRBJ2-5; 8 nucleotides match TRBD2. The CDR3 loop spans 13 amino acids. Germline lookup yields CDR1 MDHEN and CDR2 SYDVKM. After removal of 2 bases from V and 4 bases from J, the junction contained 0 bases not matched to a gene. The CDR3 DNA sequence: TGTGCCAGCAGTTTAGGACTAGCAGAGACCCAGTACTTC. Protein sequence: CASSLGLAETQYF.

The rearrangement uses TRBV2 and TRBJ2-1; TRBD2 matches at 8 bases. V was clipped by 2 bases and J by 4 bases; unmatched bases: 1. The germline CDR1 and CDR2 sequences are SNHLY and FYNNEI. This CDR3 has 14 amino acids. The CDR3 reads CASSESGGYNEQFF. The CDR3, as DNA: TGTGCCAGCAGTGAAAGCGGGGGTTACAATGAGCAGTTCTTC.

In nucleotides, the CDR3 is TGTGCCAGCAGTTCAGGGGGCGAGGAGGCAAACTATGGCTACACCTTC. This translates into CASSSGGEEANYGYTF. The V and J genes are TRBV28 and TRBJ1-2, with 8 bases identical to TRBD1. Trimming took 4 bases from V and 2 from J; bases not matched to a gene: 9. The CDR3 has 16 residues. Germline assignment: CDR1 MDHEN and CDR2 SYDVKM.

The chain recombines TRBV7-6 with TRBJ1-5; D unclear. CDR1 SGHVS and CDR2 FNYEAQ come from the germline V gene. This CDR3 has 13 residues. V was trimmed by 3 bases and J by 5 bases, leaving 8 bases between them. Here the CDR3 DNA reads TGTGCCAGCAGCTTCGCCCCCCATCAGCCCCAGCATTTT. Its translation is CASSFAPHQPQHF.

The V gene is TRBV5-5, the J gene TRBJ1-6; D might be TRBD1 (5 bases). With 6 bases removed from V and 11 bases from J, the gap between germline ends came to 21 bases. Germline assignment: CDR1 SGHKS and CDR2 YYEKEE (reference sequence). This CDR3 is built from 15 residues. Written as DNA, the CDR3 is TGTGCCAGCATCCCAGCGGGGGGAAAAAAGGCACCCCTCCACTTT. This gives the protein CASIPAGGKKAPLHF. The variable domain in full, with the rest retrieved from reference TRBV5-5 and TRBJ1-6, is DAGVTQSPTHLIKTRGQQVTLRCSPISGHKSVSWYQQVLGQGPQFIFQYYEKEERGRGNFPDRFSARQFPNYSSELNVNALLLGDSALYLCASIPAGGKKAPLHFGNGTRLTVT.

The chain recombines TRBV14 with TRBJ1-1; no firm D call. There are 13 residues in the CDR3. Germline V CDR1 and CDR2: SGHDN, FVKESK. Trimming pared 9 bases from V and 0 bases from J, leaving 11 bases between. The CDR3 nucleotides are TGTGCCAGTTTACACCAGATGAACACTGAAGCTTTCTTT. Translation gives CASLHQMNTEAFF.

The V call is TRBV18, the J call TRBJ2-3; 7 bases are shared with TRBD1. V lost 3 bases to trimming and J lost 0 bases; unmatched junction nucleotides: 6. There are 16 residues in the CDR3. Germline values: CDR1 KGHSH, CDR2 LQKENI. The CDR3 protein is CASSPNRGLSTDTQYF. CDR3 sequence (DNA): TGTGCCAGCTCACCCAACAGGGGTCTTAGCACAGATACGCAGTATTTT.

The J gene is TRBJ2-1, the V gene TRBV2, with D perhaps TRBD1 (6 bases). CDR1 is SNHLY, CDR2 FYNNEI, per germline. Trimming took off 3 bases at V and 5 bases at J, with 14 bases between the two ends. This CDR3 comprises 15 residues. Written as DNA, the CDR3 is TGTGCCAGCAGTGACCGGGACAAGGGGCACAATGAGCAGTTCTTC. It codes for CASSDRDKGHNEQFF.

The V call is TRBV27, the J call TRBJ2-7, with TRBD2 matching over 9 bases. V was clipped by 5 bases and J by 6 bases; unmatched bases: 11. Germline CDR1 is MNHEY and CDR2 is SMNVEV (reference sequence). CDR3 length equals 15 residues. CDR3 in DNA: TGTGCCAGCAGTCTCCTCCGTGCGGGAGGGGGCGAGCAGTACTTC. Translating gives CASSLLRAGGGEQYF.

This clone has a single count. V is TRBV7-2 and J is TRBJ2-2; 7 bases map to TRBD1. This CDR3 is built from 15 residues. V shed 1 base and J 7 bases; nucleotides not matched to a gene: 6. Germline CDR1 SGHTA, CDR2 FQGNSA. CDR3 bases: TGTGCCAGCAGCTTAGGGGTCACAGGGGTCGGGGAGCTGTTTTTT. It yields the protein CASSLGVTGVGELFF. Drawing the rest from reference TRBV7-2 and TRBJ2-2, the complete variable domain is GAGVSQSPSNKVTEKGKDVELRCDPISGHTALYWYRQSLGQGLEFLIYFQGNSAPDKSGLPSDRFSAERTGGSVSTLTIQRTQQEDSAVYLCASSLGVTGVGELFFGEGSRLTVL.

The gene calls are TRBV5-1 and TRBJ2-1; 9 bases map to TRBD2. The CDR3 consists of 15 residues. Germline-derived CDR1 and CDR2 are SGHRS and YFSETQ. V lost 0 bases to trimming and J lost 5 bases; unmatched junction nucleotides: 3. In nucleotides, the CDR3 is TGCGCCAGCAGCTTGGGACTAGCGGATCACAATGAGCAGTTCTTC. Translation gives CASSLGLADHNEQFF.

CDR3 loop: CASTESIGAAYEQYF. For the CDR3, the DNA is TGTGCCAGCACCGAGTCGATCGGGGCCGCCTACGAGCAGTACTTC. The chain joins TRBV6-5 to TRBJ2-7; the D gene could be TRBD1 or TRBD2 (5 bases each). This CDR3 has 15 amino acids. Trimming took 7 bases from V and 2 from J, leaving 18 bases between them. CDR1 is MNHEY and CDR2 is SVGAGI in the germline V gene.